These T cell receptor beta chains were read from a single sample in a study of T-cell memory formation after mild COVID-19. TCRdb re-called the 5' RACE reads with MiXCR, one entry per CDR3 protein. The table shows a few hundred thousand distinct CDR3 sequences, with roughly 26% occurring only once. Input material: PBMCs or a T cell subset sorted from them (not recorded which). These receptor sequences come from an adult woman who had mild COVID-19 (a few samples of this study predate the infection). Cell type and time point are not known. Both conserved end residues are trimmed from each CDR3.

v_call cdr3_aa
TRBV20-1 SAPDYGEQNYGYT
TRBV14 ASSRGTAGANVLT
TRBV7-9 ASSLGPRTGDGTEAF
TRBV7-6 ASSLVAGGADTQY
TRBV18 ASSKDRDSPLH
TRBV5-1 ASRALNTGELF
TRBV5-1 ASSLVQGNTGELF
TRBV4-2 ASSQDAVEAF
TRBV7-2 ASSLSGRTGTEAF
TRBV24-1 ASSLSGIYNEQF
TRBV14 ASSQGGGFYEQY
TRBV15 ATSRGGIERLVNTEAF
TRBV20-1 SARAPGRGYTEAF
TRBV15 ATSRTDMNTEAF
TRBV2 ASAWTDSGHSPLH
TRBV5-5 ASSGRLSNYGYT
TRBV6-9 ASSYSNRDREDYEQY